The entry that follows covers one T cell receptor beta chain sequence. What it binds is unknown. This specimen belongs to a study of vaccination and CD4 T cells after COVID-19. Study-wide background: In the convalescent cohort, there were six males and four females, two of them Hispanic. Broader study findings: A median approximately 83% of convalescent patients' SARS-CoV-2-reactive clones emerged only after vaccination. Spike mono-reactivity was shown by 304 of 307 vaccine-specific clones in convalescent patients.

The Oncomine TCR Beta short-read assay sequenced DNA from cultured CD4+ T cells. TCRdb reanalysed the PCR reads using MiXCR and keeps one entry per CDR3 protein. The sample carries over 10,000 distinct CDR3 sequences, about 40% recorded once. Germline V gene sequence: CDR1 SGHRS, CDR2 YFSETQ. The CDR3 consists of 14 residues. V lost 3 bases and J lost 6, with 15 bases in between. Treatment: approximately nine-day PBMC culture with coronavirus spike peptide pools or control peptides (ViraFEST assay). The sample consisted of CD4+ T cells from blood, cultured in vitro, taken after SARS-CoV-2 vaccination. The chain employs TRBV5-1 and TRBJ1-1; D uncertain. The clonotype originates from a human donor who had recovered from COVID-19. The CDR3 is CASSSIRRPAEAFF. CDR3 in DNA: TGCGCCAGCAGCTCTATACGACGGCCCGCTGAAGCTTTCTTT.